The clone carrying this TCR beta chain was seen a few times. This sample is part of a study of blood T cells in healthy people across ages. The wider study: Per two T cells, template switching captured roughly one barcoded beta molecule.

Germline V gene lookup returns CDR1 LGHDT and CDR2 YNNKEL (reference sequence). The CDR3 covers 17 residues. Trimming left V 1 base short and J 5 bases short, with 18 bases between. Primers used in a second PCR of about 6 to 11 cycles were a sample-barcoded 5' primer and a J-beta primer mix. TCRdb independently ran MiXCR on the 5' RACE reads; one entry per CDR3 protein. The data contain 1 million or so distinct CDR3 sequences, under 45% of them singletons. The sample comprised blood. The TCR originated in a woman aged 55-75 years in good health. V gene TRBV3-1 combines with J gene TRBJ2-1; D possibly corresponds to TRBD2 (6 bases). The CDR3 bases are TGTGCCAGCAGCCAAGGGACACCGGGACTTTGGGACAATGAGCAGTTCTTC. Translation gives CASSQGTPGLWDNEQFF.